This T cell receptor (beta chain) stems from a study of blood T cell repertoires in COVID-19. As for the study in general: Sources were T cells, B-cell-depleted T cells, or PBMCs; the material itself was cDNA or gDNA.

The authors' processing: For nucleated cells, counts were estimated from reference gene primer amplification. The data were produced by immunoSEQ multiplex PCR, yet TCRdb's version contains in-frame clones alone and is incomplete. That table is the source of V, J and clone size, and D and trimming were worked out from the DNA. The data show some 150,000 clones, around 90% seen once. This clone was observed once. The CDR3 length is 13 residues. Germline V lookup: CDR1 KGHSH, CDR2 LQKENI. Trimming stripped 2 bases from V and 1 base from J, with 5 bases between. V is TRBV18 and J is TRBJ1-1; D is unresolved. Sample: peripheral blood. This sequence was found in a woman aged 55 to 70 with active or convalescent COVID-19. For the CDR3, the DNA is TGTGCCAGCTCACCAAATCGGAACACTGAAGCTTTCTTT. This translates into CASSPNRNTEAFF.